The 24 T cell receptor beta chains below were found in one sample sequenced in a study of cytotoxic CD8 clonotypes in ibrutinib-treated CLL. Generated by immunoSEQ multiplex PCR, the TCRdb table keeps only in-frame clones and is missing some. The table lists approximately 320,000 clones, about 61% of them singletons. Sequenced here: PBMCs, sampled after 36 months of ibrutinib treatment. These receptors all come from a human donor with chronic lymphocytic leukemia.

The V call is TRBV2, the J call TRBJ2-5; 10 nucleotides line up with TRBD2. The J segment lost 7 bases and the V segment lost 8 bases, leaving 10 bases of the junction unmatched. Germline V gives CDR1 SNHLY, CDR2 FYNNEI. The CDR3 runs to 14 residues. CDR3 loop: CASRPGASGGTQYF. The CDR3, as DNA: TGTGCCAGCCGACCGGGGGCTAGCGGGGGGACCCAGTACTTC. Drawing the rest from reference TRBV2 and TRBJ2-5, the complete variable domain is EPEVTQTPSHQVTQMGQEVILRCVPISNHLYFYWYRQILGQKVEFLVSFYNNEISEKSEIFDDQFSVERPDGSNFTLKIRSTKLEDSAMYFCASRPGASGGTQYFGPGTRLLVL.

This chain connects TRBV5-1 to TRBJ2-1, with TRBD1 matching 10 bases. Germline trimming cut 1 base from V and 9 bases from J; bases unmatched to any gene: 7. The CDR3 length is 15 residues. The germline V gene encodes CDR1 SGHRS and CDR2 YFSETQ. The CDR3 loop reads CASSLIGTGVGEQFF. In DNA form, the CDR3 reads TGCGCCAGCAGCTTGATAGGGACAGGGGTAGGTGAGCAGTTCTTC.

The chain has TRBV27 and TRBJ1-1; D is possibly TRBD1 (5 bases). Trimming took off 5 bases at V and 4 bases at J, with 14 bases between the two ends. CDR1 and CDR2 from the germline V gene are MNHEY and SMNVEV (reference sequence). There are 14 residues in the CDR3. Here the CDR3 reads CASSPRVGSTEAFF. For the CDR3, the DNA is TGTGCCAGCAGTCCCAGGGTGGGGAGCACTGAAGCTTTCTTT.

This clone occurred a few times. The chain is built from TRBV9 and TRBJ2-3; 10 positions agree with TRBD2. Germline CDR1 SGDLS, CDR2 YYNGEE. With V trimmed by 0 bases and J by 4 bases, 2 bases remained unmatched. This CDR3 has 15 amino acids. CDR3 sequence reads: CASSVESGRADTQYF. Here the CDR3 DNA reads TGTGCCAGCAGCGTAGAGAGCGGGAGGGCAGATACGCAGTATTTT. The entire variable domain, with the rest obtained from reference TRBV9 and TRBJ2-3, is as follows: DSGVTQTPKHLITATGQRVTLRCSPRSGDLSVYWYQQSLDQGLQFLIQYYNGEERAKGNILERFSAQQFPDLHSELNLSSLELGDSALYFCASSVESGRADTQYFGPGTRLTVL.

J is TRBJ2-7 and V is TRBV5-1, with 7 bases identical to TRBD2. V gave up 4 bases and J gave up 6 bases; unmatched junction bases: 16. The CDR3 spans 16 residues. The germline CDR1 and CDR2 sequences are SGHRS and YFSETQ. Here the CDR3 DNA reads TGCGCCAGCAGCCCCCATCTGGGGGGAGGGCCCCTCGAGCAGTACTTC. Its protein product is CASSPHLGGGPLEQYF.

This clone was found a few times. The chain links TRBV7-2 to TRBJ1-2, with 7 bases lining up with TRBD1. The V and J ends lost 5 bases and 6 bases, in that order; junction bases with no gene match: 6. Germline CDR1 and CDR2: SGHTA and FQGNSA. The CDR3 is made up of 13 amino acids. CDR3 bases: TGTGCCAGCAGCCTCGACAGGGTGGATGGCTACACCTTC. Its translation: CASSLDRVDGYTF.

J is TRBJ2-5 and V is TRBV27, with no clear D. The germline gives CDR1 MNHEY, CDR2 SMNVEV (reference sequence). This CDR3 has 12 residues. Trimming removed 2 bases at V and 2 bases at J, with 3 bases between. CDR3 DNA: TGTGCCAGCAGTTTAGGGCAAGAGACCCAGTACTTC. Translated: CASSLGQETQYF.

This chain uses TRBV11-2 with TRBJ2-3, with D hard to call. Deletions cut 1 base from V and 2 bases from J, with 13 bases between. Germline V gene lookup returns CDR1 SGHAT and CDR2 FQNNGV. The CDR3 length is 16 residues. CDR3 sequence reads: CASSLAGRAFTDTQYF. For the CDR3, the DNA is TGTGCCAGCAGCTTAGCTGGGCGAGCCTTCACAGATACGCAGTATTTT.

The V call is TRBV5-4, the J call TRBJ2-5; the match to TRBD1 covers 9 bases. This CDR3 is built from 15 residues. V was clipped by 4 bases and J by 5 bases; unmatched bases: 9. Germline CDR1 and CDR2: SGHNT and YYREEE (reference sequence). CDR3 bases: TGTGCCAGCAGCATGGACAGGGGCGGCTTCGAGACCCAGTACTTC. Its protein is CASSMDRGGFETQYF.

This clone was picked up a small number of times. The chain has TRBV6-1 and TRBJ1-2; 8 nucleotides align to TRBD1. Germline V gene data show CDR1 as MNHNS and CDR2 as SASEGT. CDR3 size: 12 residues. The ends lost 8 bases at V and 2 bases at J; junction bases unmatched: 1. The CDR3: CASDRGNYGYTF. The CDR3 nucleotides are TGTGCCAGCGACAGGGGAAACTATGGCTACACCTTC.

A single count supports this clone. CDR3 DNA sequence: TGTGCCACCAGCAGAAAAAGGGGGGACTACGAGCAGTACTTC. Protein product: CATSRKRGDYEQYF. The chain combines TRBV15 with TRBJ2-7, with D perhaps assigned TRBD1 or TRBD2 (6 bases each). V lost 2 bases and J 3 bases, leaving 11 bases between the germline ends. Germline V gene data show CDR1 as LNHNV and CDR2 as YYDKDF (reference sequence). CDR3 length: 14 amino acids.

This chain joins TRBV29-1 and TRBJ2-1; either TRBD1 or TRBD2 may fit D (5 bases each). The CDR3 consists of 12 residues. Germline-derived CDR1 and CDR2 are SQVTM and ANQGSEA. The ends were cut back, 3 bases at V and 7 bases at J, with 10 bases in the middle. In DNA, the CDR3 is TGCAGCGTTGACAAGGGGACGAATGAGCAGTTCTTC. Its protein product is CSVDKGTNEQFF.

The chain combines TRBV19 with TRBJ1-4, with unresolved D. Germline V gene data show CDR1 as LNHDA and CDR2 as SQIVND (reference sequence). Between the trimmed V and J ends, which lost 1 base and 11 bases, there was a span of 8 bases. This CDR3 has 12 residues. CDR3 amino acids: CASSIGDGKLFF. CDR3 DNA: TGTGCCAGTAGTATAGGTGACGGGAAACTGTTTTTT.

This clone was recorded a few times. The chain has TRBV4-3 and TRBJ1-1; TRBD1 might be the D (5 bases). The V end was cut by 2 bases, the J end by 4 bases, with 11 bases between. The CDR3 runs 14 residues. Germline V gene sequence: CDR1 LGHNA, CDR2 YSLEER. Here the CDR3 DNA reads TGCGCCAGCAGCCAAAAGCAGGGCGGCACTGAAGCTTTCTTT. Translating gives CASSQKQGGTEAFF.

CDR3 nucleotides: TGTGCCAGCAGTTTAGAAAGGGGGACCTCCTACGAGCAGTACTTC. Residues: CASSLERGTSYEQYF. The J gene is TRBJ2-7, the V gene TRBV28; a weak D match, TRBD1 (6 bases). V was trimmed by 2 bases and J by 0 bases, leaving 11 bases between them. Germline-derived CDR1 and CDR2 are MDHEN and SYDVKM. The CDR3 has 15 amino acids.

The chain combines TRBV7-3 with TRBJ1-2, with D hard to call. This CDR3 has 13 amino acids. CDR1 and CDR2 from the germline V gene are SGHTA and FQGTGA. Trimming removed 6 bases at V and 0 bases at J, with 8 bases between. DNA of the CDR3: TGTGCCAGCAGTAGAAAAACTAACTATGGCTACACCTTC. This gives the protein CASSRKTNYGYTF.

This clone was detected only a few times. This chain links TRBV9 with TRBJ1-2, with TRBD1 matching 7 bases. V dropped 3 bases and J dropped 4; count of bases not matched to a gene: 3. CDR1 and CDR2 (germline): SGDLS, YYNGEE. This CDR3 has 13 residues. The CDR3 sequence: CASSATGTYGYTF. The CDR3 DNA sequence: TGTGCCAGCAGCGCGACAGGGACCTATGGCTACACCTTC.

In its sample, this clone was seen a few times. The chain is built from TRBV28 and TRBJ2-1, with a possible D match to TRBD2 (6 bases). The CDR3 sequence is 14 residues long. Germline V CDR1 and CDR2: MDHEN, SYDVKM. V was trimmed by 3 bases and J by 12 bases, leaving 18 bases between them. The CDR3 spells CASSFGTANEGQFF. The CDR3 DNA is TGTGCCAGCAGTTTTGGGACTGCCAATGAAGGGCAGTTCTTC.

The chain carries TRBV10-2 and TRBJ2-5, with a possible D match to TRBD1 (6 bases). In germline, CDR1 is WSHSY, CDR2 SAAADI. CDR3 length equals 14 residues. V was clipped by 6 bases and J by 1 base, with 12 bases between them. CDR3 region: CASRPGHLQETQYF. The CDR3 DNA reads TGCGCCAGCAGACCGGGACACCTCCAAGAGACCCAGTACTTC.

The chain links TRBV5-1 to TRBJ2-7; D ambiguous. Germline V lookup: CDR1 SGHRS, CDR2 YFSETQ. The V and J ends lost 0 bases and 4 bases respectively, with 11 bases between them. CDR3 length equals 14 residues. The CDR3, as DNA: TGCGCCAGCAGCTTGGGGGCTAGTAGATACGAGCAGTACTTC. Protein sequence: CASSLGASRYEQYF.

This clone was recorded a few times. The V and J genes are TRBV9 and TRBJ1-1, with D uncertain. V was trimmed by 0 bases and J by 3 bases, leaving 15 bases between them. The germline V gene encodes CDR1 SGDLS and CDR2 YYNGEE. This CDR3 spans 16 amino acids. The CDR3 coding sequence is TGTGCCAGCAGCGTAGGGGAGCCCTGGGCGGACACTGAAGCTTTCTTT. Translating it yields CASSVGEPWADTEAFF.

The rearrangement links TRBV29-1 to TRBJ2-3, with a weak D call TRBD1 (6 bases). CDR1 SQVTM and CDR2 ANQGSEA come from the germline V gene. V was pared by 7 bases and J by 7 bases, with 15 bases between. The CDR3 sequence is 12 residues long. The chain's CDR3 is CSAKTGQNTQYF. The CDR3 DNA follows: TGCAGCGCGAAGACAGGTCAAAATACGCAGTATTTT.

The genes are TRBV1 and TRBJ1-1. TRBV1 is flagged as a pseudogene. This CDR3 contains 14 residues. CDR3 amino acids: CTSSQEDQDTEAFF. The CDR3 DNA reads as TGCACCAGCAGCCAAGAGGACCAGGATACTGAAGCTTTCTTT.

This clone was found a few times. The chain employs TRBV2 and TRBJ1-2, with D perhaps matching TRBD1 (5 bases). Germline V gene data show CDR1 as SNHLY and CDR2 as FYNNEI. This CDR3 comprises 13 residues. Trimming took 3 bases from V and 5 from J, leaving 10 bases between them. CDR3 in DNA: TGTGCCAGCAGTGATTCAGGGATTTATGGCTACACCTTC. Protein sequence: CASSDSGIYGYTF.